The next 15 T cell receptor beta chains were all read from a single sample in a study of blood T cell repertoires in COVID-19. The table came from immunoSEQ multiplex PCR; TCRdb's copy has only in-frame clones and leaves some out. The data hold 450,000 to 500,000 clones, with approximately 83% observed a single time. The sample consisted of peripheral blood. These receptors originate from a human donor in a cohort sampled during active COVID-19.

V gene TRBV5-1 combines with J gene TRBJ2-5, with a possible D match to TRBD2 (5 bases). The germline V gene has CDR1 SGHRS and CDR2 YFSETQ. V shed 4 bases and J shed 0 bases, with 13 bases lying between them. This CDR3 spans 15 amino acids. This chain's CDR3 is CASSRGAADQETQYF. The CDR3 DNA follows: TGCGCCAGCAGCAGAGGAGCGGCCGACCAAGAGACCCAGTACTTC.

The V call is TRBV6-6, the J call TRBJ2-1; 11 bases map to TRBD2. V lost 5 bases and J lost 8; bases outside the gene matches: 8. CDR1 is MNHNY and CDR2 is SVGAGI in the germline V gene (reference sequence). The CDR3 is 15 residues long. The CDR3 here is CASSPRVSGRDEQFF. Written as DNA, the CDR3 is TGTGCCAGCAGTCCTCGTGTTAGCGGGAGGGATGAGCAGTTCTTC.

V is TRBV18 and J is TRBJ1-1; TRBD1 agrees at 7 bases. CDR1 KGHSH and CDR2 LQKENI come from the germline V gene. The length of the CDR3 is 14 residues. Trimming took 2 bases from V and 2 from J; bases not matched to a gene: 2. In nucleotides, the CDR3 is TGTGCCAGCTCACCAGGGACAGTCAACACTGAAGCTTTCTTT. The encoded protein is CASSPGTVNTEAFF. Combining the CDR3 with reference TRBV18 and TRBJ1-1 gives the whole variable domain NAGVMQNPRHLVRRRGQEARLRCSPMKGHSHVYWYRQLPEEGLKFMVYLQKENIIDESGMPKERFSAEFPKEGPSILRIQQVVRGDSAAYFCASSPGTVNTEAFFGQGTRLTVV.

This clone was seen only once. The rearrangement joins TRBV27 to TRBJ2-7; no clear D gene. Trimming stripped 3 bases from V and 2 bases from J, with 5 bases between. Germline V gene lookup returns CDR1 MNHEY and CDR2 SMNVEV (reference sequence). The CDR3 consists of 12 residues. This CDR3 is CASSFRPYEQYF. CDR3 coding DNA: TGTGCCAGCAGTTTCCGTCCCTACGAGCAGTACTTC.

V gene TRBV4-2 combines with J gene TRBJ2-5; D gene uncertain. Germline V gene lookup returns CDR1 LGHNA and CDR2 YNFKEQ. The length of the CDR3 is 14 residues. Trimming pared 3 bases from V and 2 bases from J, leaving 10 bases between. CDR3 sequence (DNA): TGTGCCAGCAGCCATATGGGCACGCAAGAGACCCAGTACTTC. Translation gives CASSHMGTQETQYF.

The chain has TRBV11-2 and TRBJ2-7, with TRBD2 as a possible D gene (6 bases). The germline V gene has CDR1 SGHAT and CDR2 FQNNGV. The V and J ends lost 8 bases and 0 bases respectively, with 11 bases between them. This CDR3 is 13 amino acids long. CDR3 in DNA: TGTGCCAGCGGATCGGGGGTCTCCTACGAGCAGTACTTC. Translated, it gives CASGSGVSYEQYF.

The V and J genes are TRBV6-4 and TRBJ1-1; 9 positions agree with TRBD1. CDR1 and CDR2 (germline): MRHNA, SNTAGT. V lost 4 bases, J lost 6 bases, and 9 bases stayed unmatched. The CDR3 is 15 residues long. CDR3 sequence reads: CASSAEGQGSSEAFF. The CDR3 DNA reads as TGTGCCAGCAGTGCAGAGGGACAGGGTTCTTCTGAAGCTTTCTTT.

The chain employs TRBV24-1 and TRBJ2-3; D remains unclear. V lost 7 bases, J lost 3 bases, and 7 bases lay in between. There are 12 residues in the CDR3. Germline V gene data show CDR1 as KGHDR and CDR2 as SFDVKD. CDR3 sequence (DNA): TGTGCCACCAGGAACCTAACAGATACGCAGTATTTT. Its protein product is CATRNLTDTQYF.

In nucleotides, the CDR3 is TGCGCCAGCAGCTCCGGACAGGACCGCTACGAGCAGTACTTC. This encodes CASSSGQDRYEQYF. The chain carries TRBV5-1 and TRBJ2-7, with 7 bases fitting TRBD1. Germline-derived CDR1 and CDR2 are SGHRS and YFSETQ. The CDR3 runs to 14 residues. Trimming at V came to 3 bases and at J to 3 bases, leaving 6 bases not matched to a gene.

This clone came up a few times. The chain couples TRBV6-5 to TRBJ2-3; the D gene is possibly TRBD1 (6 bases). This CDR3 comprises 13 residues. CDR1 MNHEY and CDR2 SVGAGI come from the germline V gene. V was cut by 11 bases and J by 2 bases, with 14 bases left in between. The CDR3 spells CAARGGITDTQYF. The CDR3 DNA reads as TGTGCCGCCAGGGGCGGAATCACAGATACGCAGTATTTT.

CDR3 sequence reads: CSASRREYETQYF. CDR3 coding DNA: TGCAGTGCTAGTCGACGGGAGTACGAGACCCAGTACTTC. The V and J genes are TRBV20-1 and TRBJ2-5; D might be TRBD2 (6 bases). Germline values: CDR1 DFQATT, CDR2 SNEGSKA (reference sequence). Deletions cut 3 bases from V and 5 bases from J, with 13 bases between. The CDR3 has 13 amino acids.

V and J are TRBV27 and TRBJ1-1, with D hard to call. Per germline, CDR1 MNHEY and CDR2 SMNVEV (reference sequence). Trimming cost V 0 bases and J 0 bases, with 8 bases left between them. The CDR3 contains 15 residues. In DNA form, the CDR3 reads TGTGCCAGCAGTTTATCTTTCGCAGTGAACACTGAAGCTTTCTTT. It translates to CASSLSFAVNTEAFF.

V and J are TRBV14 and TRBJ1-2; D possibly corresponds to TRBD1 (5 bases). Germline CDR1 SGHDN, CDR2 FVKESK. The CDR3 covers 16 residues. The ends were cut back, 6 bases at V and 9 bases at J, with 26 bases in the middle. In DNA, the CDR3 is TGTGCCAGCAGACAGGACAAGGGGCTTTATAGTATGAGCTACACCTTC. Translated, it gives CASRQDKGLYSMSYTF. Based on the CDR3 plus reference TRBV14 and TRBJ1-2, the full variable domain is EAGVTQFPSHSVIEKGQTVTLRCDPISGHDNLYWYRRVMGKEIKFLLHFVKESKQDESGMPNNRFLAERTGGTYSTLKVQPAELEDSGVYFCASRQDKGLYSMSYTFGSGTRLTVV.

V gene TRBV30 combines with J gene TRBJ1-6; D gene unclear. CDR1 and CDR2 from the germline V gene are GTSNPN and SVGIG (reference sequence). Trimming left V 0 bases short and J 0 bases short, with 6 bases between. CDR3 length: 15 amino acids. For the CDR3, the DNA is TGTGCCTGGAGTGTCGATAGCTCCTATAATTCACCCCTCCACTTT. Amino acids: CAWSVDSSYNSPLHF.

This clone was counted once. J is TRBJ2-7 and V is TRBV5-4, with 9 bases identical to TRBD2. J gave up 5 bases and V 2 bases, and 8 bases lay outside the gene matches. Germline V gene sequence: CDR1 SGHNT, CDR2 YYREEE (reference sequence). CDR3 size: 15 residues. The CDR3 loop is CASSFLAGGPHEQYF. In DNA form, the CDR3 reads TGTGCCAGCAGCTTTCTTGCGGGAGGGCCCCACGAGCAGTACTTC. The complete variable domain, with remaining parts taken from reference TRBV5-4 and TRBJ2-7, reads ETGVTQSPTHLIKTRGQQVTLRCSSQSGHNTVSWYQQALGQGPQFIFQYYREEENGRGNFPPRFSGLQFPNYSSELNVNALELDDSALYLCASSFLAGGPHEQYFGPGTRLTVT.